This passage covers 9 T cell receptor beta chains from one sample sequenced in a study of T cells in Graves' hyperthyroidism and ophthalmopathy (dated by TCRdb to about 2019). The library was generated by multiplex PCR. Sequencer: Illumina HiSeq 2000. The TCR beta CDR3 regions were amplified from the RNA transcripts. A first-round RT-PCR of the TCR CDR3 used the HTBI primer set with the Qiagen OneStep RT-PCR kit. TCRdb applied fastp at Q25 and MiXCR to the public reads, then kept only in-frame beta chains. Rows are unified per CDR3 protein, each entry keeping the most common DNA and genes. Across this sample there are roughly 250,000 distinct CDR3 sequences, with over 15% seen only once. The ten largest make up around 30% of the sample. Sequenced: blood. These receptors all come from a woman under 30 with Graves' ophthalmopathy.

This clonotype was counted at least ten times. This CDR3 is CASSPPRGGGNTIYF. The DNA for the CDR3 is TGTGCCAGCTCACCACCAAGGGGCGGTGGAAACACCATATATTTT. V gene TRBV18 combines with J gene TRBJ1-3; the D gene is possibly TRBD1 (5 bases). Germline assignment: CDR1 KGHSH and CDR2 LQKENI. Trimming took 0 bases from V and 3 from J, leaving 9 bases between them. The CDR3 has 15 amino acids. The full variable domain, rest sourced from reference TRBV18 and TRBJ1-3, is NAGVMQNPRHLVRRRGQEARLRCSPMKGHSHVYWYRQLPEEGLKFMVYLQKENIIDESGMPKERFSAEFPKEGPSILRIQQVVRGDSAAYFCASSPPRGGGNTIYFGEGSWLTVV.

This rearrangement joins TRBV19 to TRBJ2-1; D is unclear. V lost 1 base and J lost 7, with 20 bases in between. Germline loops: CDR1 LNHDA, CDR2 SQIVND (reference sequence). The CDR3 consists of 17 residues. The CDR3 DNA sequence: TGTGCCAGTAGTATAGCTCCGGGCCCCCGTTATAAGAATGAGCAGTTCTTC. Translation: CASSIAPGPRYKNEQFF.

This clonotype was seen at least ten times. The chain uses TRBV6-1 and TRBJ1-6, with D perhaps TRBD1 (5 bases). Germline V CDR1 and CDR2: MNHNS, SASEGT. The CDR3 consists of 18 residues. Trimming took off 6 bases at V and 8 bases at J, with 26 bases between the two ends. CDR3 DNA: TGTGCCAGCAGCCCTACGGGTACGGGACGGAGCCACCATTCACCCCTCCACTTT. Translating it yields CASSPTGTGRSHHSPLHF.

This clonotype was seen at least ten times. This chain connects TRBV6-1 to TRBJ1-1; D uncertain. The V and J ends lost 3 bases and 1 base respectively, with 9 bases between them. Germline-derived CDR1 and CDR2 are MNHNS and SASEGT. The CDR3 has 14 amino acids. The CDR3 DNA reads TGTGCCAGCAGTGAGCATCTTACGAACACTGAAGCTTTCTTT. Protein product: CASSEHLTNTEAFF.

This clonotype was seen at least ten times. The rearrangement uses TRBV24-1 and TRBJ2-5; 9 bases are a match to TRBD1. J was trimmed by 5 bases and V by 4 bases; bases with no gene match: 7. Germline-derived CDR1 and CDR2 are KGHDR and SFDVKD. This CDR3 comprises 15 residues. CDR3 DNA: TGTGCCACCAGTGAGCCGACAGGGGGGAGGGAGACCCAGTACTTC. Its protein product is CATSEPTGGRETQYF.

This clonotype was recorded many times. The J gene is TRBJ2-1, the V gene TRBV29-1, with D possibly TRBD1 on 6 matching bases. The CDR3 loop spans 12 amino acids. Germline lookup yields CDR1 SQVTM and CDR2 ANQGSEA. V dropped 7 bases and J dropped 7 bases, with 14 bases sitting between them. CDR3 region: CSASGQGNEQFF. The CDR3 nucleotides are TGCAGCGCCTCGGGCCAGGGGAATGAGCAGTTCTTC.

This clonotype was seen ten or more times. The chain links TRBV10-3 to TRBJ2-7; D is possibly TRBD1 (5 bases). The germline V gene encodes CDR1 ENHRY and CDR2 SYGVKD. Trimming removed 0 bases at V and 3 bases at J, with 9 bases between. The CDR3 is made up of 14 amino acids. Here the CDR3 DNA reads TGTGCCATCAGTGAGTCTACAGGCGACTACGAGCAGTACTTC. Translated: CAISESTGDYEQYF.

This clonotype was picked up many times. This rearrangement joins TRBV4-1 to TRBJ1-2; D may be TRBD1 (6 bases). V lost 0 bases and J lost 1, with 18 bases in between. Germline lookup yields CDR1 MGHRA and CDR2 YSYEKL. This CDR3 is 18 amino acids long. In nucleotides, the CDR3 is TGCGCCAGCAGCCAAGAGTTCTTACAGGGAGCCGTTAACTATGGCTACACCTTC. Residues: CASSQEFLQGAVNYGYTF.

This clonotype was observed at least ten times. The DNA of the CDR3 is TGTGCCAGCAGCCCCCGTGAAGCGGGGATCCAAGAGACCCAGTACTTC. Encoded protein: CASSPREAGIQETQYF. The rearrangement links TRBV11-3 to TRBJ2-5, with TRBD2 matching 7 bases. This CDR3 contains 16 residues. Germline assignment: CDR1 SGHNT and CDR2 YENEEA. V shed 5 bases and J 1 base; nucleotides not matched to a gene: 10.